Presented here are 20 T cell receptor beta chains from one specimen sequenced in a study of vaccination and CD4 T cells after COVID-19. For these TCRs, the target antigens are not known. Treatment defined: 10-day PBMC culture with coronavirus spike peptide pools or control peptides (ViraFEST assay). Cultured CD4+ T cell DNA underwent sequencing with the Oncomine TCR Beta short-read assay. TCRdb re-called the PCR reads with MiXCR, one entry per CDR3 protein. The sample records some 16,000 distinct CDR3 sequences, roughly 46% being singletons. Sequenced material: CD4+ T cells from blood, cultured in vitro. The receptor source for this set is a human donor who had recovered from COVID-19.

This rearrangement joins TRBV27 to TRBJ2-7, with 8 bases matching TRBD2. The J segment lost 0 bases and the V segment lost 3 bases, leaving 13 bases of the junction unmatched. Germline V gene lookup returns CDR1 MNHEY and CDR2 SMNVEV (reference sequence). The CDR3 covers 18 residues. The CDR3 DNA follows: TGTGCCAGCAGTTTGAATTCCGAGACTAGCGCACACTCCTACGAGCAGTACTTC. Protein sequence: CASSLNSETSAHSYEQYF.

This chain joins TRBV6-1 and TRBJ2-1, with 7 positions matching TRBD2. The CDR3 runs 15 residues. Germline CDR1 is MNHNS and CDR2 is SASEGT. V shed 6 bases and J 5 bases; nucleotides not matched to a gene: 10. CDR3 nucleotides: TGTGCCAGCAGAAAAGCGGGGCGGGGTGACAATGAGCAGTTCTTC. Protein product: CASRKAGRGDNEQFF.

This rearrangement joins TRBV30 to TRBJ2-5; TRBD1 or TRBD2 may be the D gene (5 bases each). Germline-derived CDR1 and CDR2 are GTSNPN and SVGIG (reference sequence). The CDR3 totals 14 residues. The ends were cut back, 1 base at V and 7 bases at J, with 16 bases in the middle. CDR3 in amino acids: CAWSGGRARGTQYF. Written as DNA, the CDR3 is TGTGCCTGGAGTGGGGGTAGAGCGAGGGGGACCCAGTACTTC.

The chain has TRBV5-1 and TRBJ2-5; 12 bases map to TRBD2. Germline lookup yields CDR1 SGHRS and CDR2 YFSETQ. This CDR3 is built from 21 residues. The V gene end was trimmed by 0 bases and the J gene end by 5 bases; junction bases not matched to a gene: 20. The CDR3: CASSLAEFEVTSGRKRETQYF. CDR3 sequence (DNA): TGCGCCAGCAGCTTGGCCGAATTCGAGGTGACTAGCGGGAGAAAGCGGGAGACCCAGTACTTC.

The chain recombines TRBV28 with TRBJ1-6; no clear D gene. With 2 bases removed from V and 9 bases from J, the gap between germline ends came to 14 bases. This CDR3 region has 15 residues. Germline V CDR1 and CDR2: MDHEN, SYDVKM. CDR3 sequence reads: CASSLRGPGSSPLHF. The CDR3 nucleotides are TGTGCCAGCAGTTTACGGGGTCCGGGGAGTTCACCCCTCCACTTT.

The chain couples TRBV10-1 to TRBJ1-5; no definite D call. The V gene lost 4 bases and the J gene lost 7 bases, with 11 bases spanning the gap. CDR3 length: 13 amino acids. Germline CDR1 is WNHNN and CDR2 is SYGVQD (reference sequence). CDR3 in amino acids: CASSAFGEQPQHF. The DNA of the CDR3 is TGCGCCAGCAGTGCGTTCGGGGAGCAGCCCCAGCATTTT.

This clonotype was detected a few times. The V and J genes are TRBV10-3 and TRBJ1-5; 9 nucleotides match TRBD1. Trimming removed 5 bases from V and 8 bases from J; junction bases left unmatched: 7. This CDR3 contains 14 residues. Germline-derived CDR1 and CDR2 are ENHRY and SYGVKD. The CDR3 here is CAISTQGAQEPQHF. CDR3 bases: TGTGCCATCAGTACACAGGGGGCGCAGGAGCCCCAGCATTTT.

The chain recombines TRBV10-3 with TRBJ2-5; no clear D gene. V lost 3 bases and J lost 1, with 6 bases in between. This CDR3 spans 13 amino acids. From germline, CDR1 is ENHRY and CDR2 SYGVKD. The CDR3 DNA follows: TGTGCCATCAGTGAAACGGTCCAAGAGACCCAGTACTTC. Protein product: CAISETVQETQYF.

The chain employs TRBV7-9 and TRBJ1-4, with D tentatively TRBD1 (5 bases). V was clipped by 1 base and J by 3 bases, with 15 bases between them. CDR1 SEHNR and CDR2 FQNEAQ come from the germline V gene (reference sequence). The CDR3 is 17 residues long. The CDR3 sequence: CASSLVPGVVANEKLFF. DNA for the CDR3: TGTGCCAGCAGCTTAGTTCCGGGGGTTGTAGCTAATGAAAAACTGTTTTTT.

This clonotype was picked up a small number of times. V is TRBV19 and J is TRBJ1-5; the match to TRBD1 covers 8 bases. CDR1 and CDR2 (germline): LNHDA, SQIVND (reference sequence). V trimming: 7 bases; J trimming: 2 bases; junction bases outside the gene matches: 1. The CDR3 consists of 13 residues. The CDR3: CASKDRGNQPQHF. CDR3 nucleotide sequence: TGTGCCAGTAAGGACAGGGGCAATCAGCCCCAGCATTTT.

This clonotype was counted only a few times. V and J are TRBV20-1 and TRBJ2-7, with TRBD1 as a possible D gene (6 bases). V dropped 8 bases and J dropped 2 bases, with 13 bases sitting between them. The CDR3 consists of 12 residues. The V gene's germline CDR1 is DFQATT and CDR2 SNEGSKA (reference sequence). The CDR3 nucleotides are TGCAGTCCTAAGACAGGAACCTACGAGCAGTACTTC. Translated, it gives CSPKTGTYEQYF.

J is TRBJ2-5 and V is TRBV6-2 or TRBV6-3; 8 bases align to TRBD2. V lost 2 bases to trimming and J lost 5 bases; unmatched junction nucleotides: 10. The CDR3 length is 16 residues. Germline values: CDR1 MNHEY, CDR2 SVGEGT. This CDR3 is CASSYGTGTSSETQYF. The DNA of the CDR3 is TGTGCCAGCAGTTACGGAACCGGGACTAGTTCTGAGACCCAGTACTTC.

This CDR3 is CSARSGLAGGWRPYNEQFF. CDR3 DNA sequence: TGCAGTGCTAGATCCGGACTAGCGGGAGGGTGGAGGCCCTACAATGAGCAGTTCTTC. The rearrangement uses TRBV20-1 and TRBJ2-1; TRBD2 matches 15 bases. Germline V gene data show CDR1 as DFQATT and CDR2 as SNEGSKA (reference sequence). This CDR3 spans 19 amino acids. V dropped 2 bases and J dropped 2; count of bases not matched to a gene: 10.

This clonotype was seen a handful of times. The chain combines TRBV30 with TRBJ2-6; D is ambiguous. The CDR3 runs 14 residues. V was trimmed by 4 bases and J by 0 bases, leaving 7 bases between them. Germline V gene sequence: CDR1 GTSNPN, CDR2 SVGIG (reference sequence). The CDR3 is CAWIQTSGANVLTF. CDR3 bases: TGTGCCTGGATACAGACCTCTGGGGCCAACGTCCTGACTTTC.

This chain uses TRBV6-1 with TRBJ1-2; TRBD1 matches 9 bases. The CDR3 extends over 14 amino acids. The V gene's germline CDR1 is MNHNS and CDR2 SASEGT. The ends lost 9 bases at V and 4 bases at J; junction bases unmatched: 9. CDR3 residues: CASGQDRGFYGYTF. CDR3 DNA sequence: TGTGCCAGTGGCCAGGACAGGGGATTCTATGGCTACACCTTC.

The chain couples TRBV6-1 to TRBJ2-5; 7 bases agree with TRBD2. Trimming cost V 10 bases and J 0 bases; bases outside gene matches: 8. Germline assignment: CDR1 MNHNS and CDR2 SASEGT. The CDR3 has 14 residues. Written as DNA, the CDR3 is TGTGCCACCAGCCTCGGGGGGAACCAAGAGACCCAGTACTTC. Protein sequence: CATSLGGNQETQYF.

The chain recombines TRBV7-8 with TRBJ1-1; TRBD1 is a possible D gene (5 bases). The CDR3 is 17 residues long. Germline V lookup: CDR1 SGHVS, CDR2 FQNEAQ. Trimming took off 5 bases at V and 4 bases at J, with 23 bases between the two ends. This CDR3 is CASSVRDRGFSSTEAFF. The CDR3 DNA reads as TGTGCCAGCAGCGTCCGGGACCGGGGGTTTTCGAGCACTGAAGCTTTCTTT.

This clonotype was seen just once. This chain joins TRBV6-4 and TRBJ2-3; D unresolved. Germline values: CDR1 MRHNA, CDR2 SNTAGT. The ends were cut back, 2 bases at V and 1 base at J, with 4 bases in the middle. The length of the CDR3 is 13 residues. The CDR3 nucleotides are TGTGCCAGCAGTGACAGGGGCACAGATACGCAGTATTTT. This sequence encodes CASSDRGTDTQYF.

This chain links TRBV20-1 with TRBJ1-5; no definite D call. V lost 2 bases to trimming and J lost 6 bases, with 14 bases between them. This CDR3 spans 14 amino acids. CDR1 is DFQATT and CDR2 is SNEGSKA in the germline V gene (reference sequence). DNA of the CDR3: TGCAGTGCTAGACAGAGAAATGATGGTCAGCCCCAGCATTTT. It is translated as CSARQRNDGQPQHF.

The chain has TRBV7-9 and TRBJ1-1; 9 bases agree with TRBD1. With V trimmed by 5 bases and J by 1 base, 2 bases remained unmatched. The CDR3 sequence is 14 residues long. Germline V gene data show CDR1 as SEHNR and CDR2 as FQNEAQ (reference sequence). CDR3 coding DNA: TGTGCCAGCAGCAAACAGGGGGCGAACACTGAAGCTTTCTTT. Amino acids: CASSKQGANTEAFF.